This T cell receptor (beta chain) emerged from a study of post-analysis software for immune sequencing data. Study-wide context: The disease courses spanned relapsing-remitting, secondary progressive and progressive-relapsing forms of multiple sclerosis. Study-level results: Multiple sclerosis was associated with a significant reduction in normalized Chao1 diversity relative to controls. Roughly 5 TRBV segments occurring more often in patients than controls included TRBV5-6, TRBV5-1 and TRBV20-1.

cDNA libraries of TCR beta carried unique molecular identifiers. TCRdb re-analysed the PCR reads in MiXCR, keeping a single row per CDR3 protein. The sample shows 800,000 to 950,000 distinct CDR3 sequences, roughly 58% of them seen only once. The V end lost 0 bases, the J end lost 5 bases, and 13 bases lay between the germline ends. CDR1 DFQATT and CDR2 SNEGSKA come from the germline V gene (reference sequence). The CDR3 spans 15 residues. Note on this clonotype: Antigen: not known.

The material sequenced was blood. The chain has TRBV20-1 and TRBJ1-4; D possibly corresponds to TRBD1 (6 bases). This receptor was obtained from a girl aged 10-17 years with multiple sclerosis. CDR3 sequence (DNA): TGCAGTGCTAGAGAAACCGGGACAAGAAATGAAAAACTGTTTTTT. It codes for CSARETGTRNEKLFF.